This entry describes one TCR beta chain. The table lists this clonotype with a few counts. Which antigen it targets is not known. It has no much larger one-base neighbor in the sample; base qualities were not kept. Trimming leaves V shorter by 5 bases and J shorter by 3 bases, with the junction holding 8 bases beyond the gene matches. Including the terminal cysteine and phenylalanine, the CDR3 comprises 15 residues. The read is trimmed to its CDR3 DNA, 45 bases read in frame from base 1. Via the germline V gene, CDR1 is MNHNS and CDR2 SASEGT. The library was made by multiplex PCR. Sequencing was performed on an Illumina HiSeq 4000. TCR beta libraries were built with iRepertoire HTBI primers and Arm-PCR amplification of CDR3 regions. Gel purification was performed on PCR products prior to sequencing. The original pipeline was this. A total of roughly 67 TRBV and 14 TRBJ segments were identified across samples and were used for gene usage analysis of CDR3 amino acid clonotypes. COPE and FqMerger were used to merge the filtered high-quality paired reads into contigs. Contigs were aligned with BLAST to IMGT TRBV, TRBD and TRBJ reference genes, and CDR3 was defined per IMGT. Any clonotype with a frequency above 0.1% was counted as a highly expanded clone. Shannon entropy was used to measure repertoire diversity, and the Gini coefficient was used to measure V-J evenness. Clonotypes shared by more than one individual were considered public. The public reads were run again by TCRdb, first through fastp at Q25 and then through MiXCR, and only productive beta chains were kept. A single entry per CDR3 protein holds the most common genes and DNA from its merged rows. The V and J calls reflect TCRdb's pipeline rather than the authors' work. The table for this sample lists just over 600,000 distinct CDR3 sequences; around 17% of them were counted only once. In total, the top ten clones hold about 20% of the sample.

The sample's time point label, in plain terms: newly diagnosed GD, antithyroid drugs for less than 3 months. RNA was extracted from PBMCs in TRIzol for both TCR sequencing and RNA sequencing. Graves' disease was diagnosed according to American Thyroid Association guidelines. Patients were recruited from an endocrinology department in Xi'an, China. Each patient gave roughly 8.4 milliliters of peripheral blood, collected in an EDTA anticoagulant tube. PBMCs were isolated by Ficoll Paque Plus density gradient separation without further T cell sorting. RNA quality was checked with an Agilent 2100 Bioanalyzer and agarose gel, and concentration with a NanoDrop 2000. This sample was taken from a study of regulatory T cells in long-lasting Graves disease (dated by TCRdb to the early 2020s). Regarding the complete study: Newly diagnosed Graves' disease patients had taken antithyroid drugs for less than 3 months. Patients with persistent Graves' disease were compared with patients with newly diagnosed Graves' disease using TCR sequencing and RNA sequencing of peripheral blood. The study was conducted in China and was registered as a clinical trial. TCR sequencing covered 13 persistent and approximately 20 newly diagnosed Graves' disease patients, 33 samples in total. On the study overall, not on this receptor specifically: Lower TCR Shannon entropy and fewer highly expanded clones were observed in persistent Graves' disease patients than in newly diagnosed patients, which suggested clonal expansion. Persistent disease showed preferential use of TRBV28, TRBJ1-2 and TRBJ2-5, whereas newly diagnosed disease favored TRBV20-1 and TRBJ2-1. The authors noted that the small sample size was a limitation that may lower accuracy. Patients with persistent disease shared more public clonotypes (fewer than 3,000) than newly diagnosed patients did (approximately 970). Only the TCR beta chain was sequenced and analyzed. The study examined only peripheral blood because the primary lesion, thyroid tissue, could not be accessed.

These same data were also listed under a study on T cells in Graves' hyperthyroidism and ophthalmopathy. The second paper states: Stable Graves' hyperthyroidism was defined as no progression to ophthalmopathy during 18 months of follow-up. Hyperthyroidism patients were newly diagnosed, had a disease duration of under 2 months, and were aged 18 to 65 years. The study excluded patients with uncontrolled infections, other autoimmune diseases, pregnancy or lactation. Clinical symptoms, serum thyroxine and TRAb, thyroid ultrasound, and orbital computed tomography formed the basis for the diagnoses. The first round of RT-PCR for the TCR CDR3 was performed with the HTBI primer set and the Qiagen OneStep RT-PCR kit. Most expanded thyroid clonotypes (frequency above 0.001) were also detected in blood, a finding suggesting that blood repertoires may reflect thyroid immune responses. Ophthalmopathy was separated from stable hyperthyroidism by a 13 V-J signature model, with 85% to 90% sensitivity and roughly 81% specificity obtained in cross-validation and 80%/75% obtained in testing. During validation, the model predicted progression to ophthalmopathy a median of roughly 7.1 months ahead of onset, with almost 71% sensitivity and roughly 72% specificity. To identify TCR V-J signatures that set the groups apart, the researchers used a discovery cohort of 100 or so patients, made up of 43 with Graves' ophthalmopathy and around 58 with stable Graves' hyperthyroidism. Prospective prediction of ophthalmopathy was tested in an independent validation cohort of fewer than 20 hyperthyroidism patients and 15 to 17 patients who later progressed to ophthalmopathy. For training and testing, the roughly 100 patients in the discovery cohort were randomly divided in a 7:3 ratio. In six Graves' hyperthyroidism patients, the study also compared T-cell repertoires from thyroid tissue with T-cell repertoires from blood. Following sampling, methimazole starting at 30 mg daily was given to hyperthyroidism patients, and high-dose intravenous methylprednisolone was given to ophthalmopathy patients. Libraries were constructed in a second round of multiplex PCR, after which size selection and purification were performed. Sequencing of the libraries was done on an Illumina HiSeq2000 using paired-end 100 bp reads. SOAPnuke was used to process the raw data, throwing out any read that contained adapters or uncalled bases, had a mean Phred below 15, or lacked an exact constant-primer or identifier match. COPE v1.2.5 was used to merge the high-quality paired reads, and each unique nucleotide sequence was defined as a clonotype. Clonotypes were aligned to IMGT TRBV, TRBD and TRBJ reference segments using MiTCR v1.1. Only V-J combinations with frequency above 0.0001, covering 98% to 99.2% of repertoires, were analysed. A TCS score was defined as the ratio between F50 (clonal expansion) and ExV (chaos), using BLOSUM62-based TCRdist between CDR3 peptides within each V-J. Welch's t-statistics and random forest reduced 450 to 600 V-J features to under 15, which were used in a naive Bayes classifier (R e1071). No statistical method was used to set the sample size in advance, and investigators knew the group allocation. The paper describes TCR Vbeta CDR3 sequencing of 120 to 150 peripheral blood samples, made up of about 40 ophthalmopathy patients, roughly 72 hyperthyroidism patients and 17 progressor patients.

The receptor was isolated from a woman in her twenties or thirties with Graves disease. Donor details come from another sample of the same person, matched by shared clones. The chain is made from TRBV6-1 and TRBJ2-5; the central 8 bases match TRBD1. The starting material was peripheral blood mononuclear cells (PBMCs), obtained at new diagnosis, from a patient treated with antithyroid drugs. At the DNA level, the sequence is TGTGCCAGCAGTCACAGGGACAGGCACAAAGAGACCCAGTACTTC. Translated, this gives CASSHRDRHKETQYF.